This TCR beta chain was captured in a study of beta chain features in type 1 diabetes. Study-level findings and limits: Highly expressing activated T cells could be over-counted with a cDNA template.

Every isolated RNA sample was fully reverse transcribed, so sequencing captured expressed TCRB transcripts. Generated by immunoSEQ multiplex PCR, the TCRdb table keeps only in-frame clones and is missing some. The sample records under 900,000 clones, around a sixth being singletons. Germline CDR1 is SGHAT and CDR2 is FQNNGV. CDR3 length: 14 amino acids. The ends were cut back, 5 bases at V and 6 bases at J, with 14 bases in the middle. A single heparinised blood sample, averaging around 0.11 L, was obtained per donor. About this clone: As yet, its antigen is unknown.

Sequenced: naive CD4+ T cells from blood. The receptor comes from a woman between 18 and 29 years old in good health. The rearrangement joins TRBV11-2 to TRBJ2-1; maybe TRBD1 (5 bases). This chain's CDR3 is CASSPVRQINEQFF. In nucleotides, the CDR3 is TGTGCCAGCAGCCCCGTCAGACAGATCAATGAGCAGTTCTTC. Filled out from reference TRBV11-2 and TRBJ2-1, the complete variable domain reads EAGVAQSPRYKIIEKRQSVAFWCNPISGHATLYWYQQILGQGPKLLIQFQNNGVVDDSQLPKDRFSAERLKGVDSTLKIQPAKLEDSAVYLCASSPVRQINEQFFGPGTRLTVL.